This entry concerns a single TCR beta chain. Its target antigen remains unknown. Per-base quality was not reported, and no clone a single base away is much larger than it. Sample time point, as interpreted from the label and publication: baseline before oral tofacitinib. Lesional scalp punch biopsies and peripheral blood were obtained from alopecia areata patients. After PBMCs were isolated by density centrifugation and stained for CD3, CD4 and CD8, a FACSAria was used to sort CD4+ and CD8+ T cells. Sequences MNHNY (CDR1) and SVGAGI (CDR2) are obtained from the germline V gene (reference sequence). Spanning cysteine to phenylalanine, the CDR3 consists of 11 amino acids. Only CDR3 DNA is held: 33 bases, read in frame from base 1. V ends up 2 bases short and J 13 bases short, with an unmatched junction base count of 4. The library was generated by the immunoSEQ multiplex PCR assay. RNA was extracted from all samples and reverse transcribed into cDNA, which served as template for TCR sequencing. First-strand cDNA was synthesized using SuperScript III with a 2:1 mix of oligo-dT and random hexamers. A synthetic immune receptor repertoire was used to assess amplification bias, and residual bias was removed computationally. The authors' analysis ran thus. Raw reads were preprocessed to remove errors, and CDR3 was defined by IMGT conventions from the conserved cysteine to phenylalanine. Clonality was computed by normalizing Shannon entropy by log2 of the number of productive unique TCRs and subtracting the result from 1. Whether each scalp clone was CD4 or CD8 was inferred by checking scalp TCRbeta sequences against the CD4 and CD8 repertoires from sorted blood. TCRdb provides this immuneACCESS table in a form limited to in-frame rearrangements. Some clones are lacking; in checked studies, under half of them reflect an unresolved V gene, and why the rest are absent is not known. V, J and clone size derive from that table, while D and trimming were established from the DNA sequence. This sample gives some 150,000 clones in total; approximately 53% of them show up just once. Of the sample, roughly a fifth is held by the ten largest clones.

These data are taken from a study of CD8+ T cells in alopecia areata (dated by TCRdb to the late 2010s). For context, the study as a whole: Treated patients were enrolled in an open-label pilot trial of oral tofacitinib, 5 to 10 mg twice daily, for moderate-to-severe alopecia areata. Tofacitinib was given for 6 to 18 months, followed by 6 months of follow-up off drug to assess delayed response and recurrence. The study used high-throughput TCRbeta sequencing to examine T cell clonal expansion in alopecia areata, in both the C3H/HeJ mouse model and human patients. In humans, TCRbeta sequencing was performed on scalp tissue and on sorted CD4+ and CD8+ peripheral blood T cells from healthy controls and from patients with patchy or totalis/universalis alopecia areata. Tofacitinib-treated patients had biopsies at baseline and at 4 and 24 weeks of treatment, with a later scalp biopsy in several patients. Clonality in the scalp was compared among normal scalp (n=4), patchy alopecia areata scalp (n=8), and alopecia totalis/universalis scalp (n=8). RNA came from the PAXgene miRNA kit for fixed scalp, the miRNeasy kit for PBMCs, and the RNeasy kit for mouse skin. TCRbeta CDR3 regions were amplified by immunoSEQ multiplex PCR using 35 Vbeta forward and 13 Jbeta reverse primers.

What the study reported, not specific to this receptor: Unlike mouse skin, where gammadelta T cells dominate, normal human skin contains resident alphabeta T cells that get sequenced too, which complicates analysis of the scalp TCR repertoire. Compared with normal scalp, lesional scalp had higher clonality and more expanded CD8+ clones, particularly in alopecia totalis/universalis, a pattern that suggests antigenic drive. Compared with mice, TCR sequences shared between patients were less clear, possibly partly because of HLA diversity across the patient population.

Recombination linked TRBV6-6 to TRBJ1-2; 7 central nucleotides agree with TRBD1. This receptor was taken from a human donor with alopecia areata. Sample: CD8+ T cells sorted from blood, taken at week 0. The CDR3 in this case is CASSYPDRATF. Here is the DNA: TGTGCCAGCAGTTACCCCGACAGGGCCACCTTC.